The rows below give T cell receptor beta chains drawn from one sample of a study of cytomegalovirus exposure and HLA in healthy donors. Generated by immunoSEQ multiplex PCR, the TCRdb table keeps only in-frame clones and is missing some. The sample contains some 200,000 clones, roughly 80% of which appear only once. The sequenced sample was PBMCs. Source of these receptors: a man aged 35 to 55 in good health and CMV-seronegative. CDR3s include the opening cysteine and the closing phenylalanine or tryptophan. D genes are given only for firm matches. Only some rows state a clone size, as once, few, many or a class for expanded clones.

CDR3nt: TGTGCCAGCAGCGGTCTCAGTCAGCCCCAGCATTTT
CDR3aa: CASSGLSQPQHF
j_gene: TRBJ1-5
len: 12
abundance: NA
d_gene: NA
v_gene: TRBV7-6

CDR3nt: TGTGCCAGCAGCTTCAGGGGATTGGGCACCGGGGAGCTGTTTTTT
CDR3aa: CASSFRGLGTGELFF
j_gene: TRBJ2-2
len: 15
abundance: once
d_gene: NA
v_gene: TRBV7-2

CDR3nt: TGTGCCACCAGCAGGGACTCAAACTACGAGCAGTACTTC
CDR3aa: CATSRDSNYEQYF
j_gene: TRBJ2-7
len: 13
abundance: NA
d_gene: NA
v_gene: TRBV15

CDR3nt: TGTGCCACCCTCGCCGGGACAGGGGGCCGGTACGAGCAGTACTTC
CDR3aa: CATLAGTGGRYEQYF
j_gene: TRBJ2-7
len: 15
abundance: once
d_gene: TRBD1
v_gene: TRBV19

CDR3nt: TGTGCCACCAGCTTGGGACTAGCGGGAGCCTACGAGCAGTACTTC
CDR3aa: CATSLGLAGAYEQYF
j_gene: TRBJ2-7
len: 15
abundance: once
d_gene: TRBD2
v_gene: TRBV15

CDR3nt: TGTGCCAGCAGTACCCAGGCAGCGGGAGCCTACGAGCAGTACTTC
CDR3aa: CASSTQAAGAYEQYF
j_gene: TRBJ2-7
len: 15
abundance: NA
d_gene: TRBD2
v_gene: TRBV27

CDR3nt: TGTGCCAGTAGTATAGGACTAGACTACGAGCAGTACTTC
CDR3aa: CASSIGLDYEQYF
j_gene: TRBJ2-7
len: 13
abundance: NA
d_gene: NA
v_gene: TRBV19

CDR3nt: TGCGCCAGCAGCGTGGGTCAGGGCGGCACCTACGAGCAGTACTTC
CDR3aa: CASSVGQGGTYEQYF
j_gene: TRBJ2-7
len: 15
abundance: once
d_gene: NA
v_gene: TRBV5-1

CDR3nt: TGTGCCAGCAGTGAATTGGGGCGGGGCGGGGGGACCCAGTACTTC
CDR3aa: CASSELGRGGGTQYF
j_gene: TRBJ2-5
len: 15
abundance: NA
d_gene: TRBD2
v_gene: TRBV6-1

CDR3nt: TGTGCCAGCAGCCGGGGTTTCGGCTACGAGCAGTACTTC
CDR3aa: CASSRGFGYEQYF
j_gene: TRBJ2-7
len: 13
abundance: NA
d_gene: NA
v_gene: TRBV7-3

CDR3nt: TGTGCCAGCAGCTTTAGAACCGGGGGAAATGAGCAGTTCTTC
CDR3aa: CASSFRTGGNEQFF
j_gene: TRBJ2-1
len: 14
abundance: NA
d_gene: NA
v_gene: TRBV11-1

CDR3nt: TGTGCCAGCAGCTGGACAGGGGGTACTTATTATGGCTACACCTTC
CDR3aa: CASSWTGGTYYGYTF
j_gene: TRBJ1-2
len: 15
abundance: NA
d_gene: TRBD1
v_gene: TRBV13

CDR3nt: TGTGCCAGCAGCCGGGGACAGGGGATTCAGCCCCAGCATTTT
CDR3aa: CASSRGQGIQPQHF
j_gene: TRBJ1-5
len: 14
abundance: NA
d_gene: TRBD1
v_gene: TRBV27

CDR3nt: TGTGCCAGCTCACCACAGACAGGTGATGGCTACACCTTC
CDR3aa: CASSPQTGDGYTF
j_gene: TRBJ1-2
len: 13
abundance: NA
d_gene: NA
v_gene: TRBV18

CDR3nt: TGTGCCAGCAGCTTCGCTAGCGCCAACACCGGGGAGCTGTTTTTT
CDR3aa: CASSFASANTGELFF
j_gene: TRBJ2-2
len: 15
abundance: NA
d_gene: NA
v_gene: TRBV5-4

CDR3nt: TGTGCCAGCAGTTACTCGATTCAGTACACTGAAGCTTTCTTT
CDR3aa: CASSYSIQYTEAFF
j_gene: TRBJ1-1
len: 14
abundance: NA
d_gene: NA
v_gene: TRBV6-5

CDR3nt: TGTGCCAGTAGCCCACCGGGGGATACGCAGTATTTT
CDR3aa: CASSPPGDTQYF
j_gene: TRBJ2-3
len: 12
abundance: NA
d_gene: NA
v_gene: TRBV19

CDR3nt: TGTGCCAGCAGTTACTCCGGGACAGGGGGCGGTGAGCAGTACTTC
CDR3aa: CASSYSGTGGGEQYF
j_gene: TRBJ2-7
len: 15
abundance: NA
d_gene: TRBD1
v_gene: TRBV6-5

CDR3nt: TGTGCCAGCAGCTCTTATCAGGGGAGAGCCTACGAGCAGTACTTC
CDR3aa: CASSSYQGRAYEQYF
j_gene: TRBJ2-7
len: 15
abundance: NA
d_gene: NA
v_gene: TRBV7-8

CDR3nt: TGCGCCAGCAGCCCAGTATATGGAGGTCCCGGGGAGCTGTTTTTT
CDR3aa: CASSPVYGGPGELFF
j_gene: TRBJ2-2
len: 15
abundance: NA
d_gene: NA
v_gene: TRBV5-1

CDR3nt: TGTGCCAGCAGCCGGGAGGGAAATCCCGGAAACACCATATATTTT
CDR3aa: CASSREGNPGNTIYF
j_gene: TRBJ1-3
len: 15
abundance: NA
d_gene: NA
v_gene: TRBV6-5

CDR3nt: TGTGCCAGCAGCTCGCGGGGAAGGAATTCACCCCTCCACTTT
CDR3aa: CASSSRGRNSPLHF
j_gene: TRBJ1-6
len: 14
abundance: NA
d_gene: NA
v_gene: TRBV5-4